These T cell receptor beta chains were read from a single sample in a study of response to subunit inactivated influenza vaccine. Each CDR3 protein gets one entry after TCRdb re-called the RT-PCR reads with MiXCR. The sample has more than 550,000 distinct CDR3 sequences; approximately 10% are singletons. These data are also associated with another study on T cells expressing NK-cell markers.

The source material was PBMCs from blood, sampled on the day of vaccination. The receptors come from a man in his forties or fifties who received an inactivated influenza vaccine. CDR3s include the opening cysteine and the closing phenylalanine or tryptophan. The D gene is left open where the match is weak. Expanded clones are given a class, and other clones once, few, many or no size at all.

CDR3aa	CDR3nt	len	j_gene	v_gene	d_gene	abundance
CASRRTGETYEQYF	TGTGCCAGCAGGAGGACAGGGGAAACCTACGAGCAGTACTTC	14	TRBJ2-7	TRBV7-9	TRBD1	.
CASSLDSEGEQFF	TGTGCCAGCAGCTTAGATTCGGAGGGTGAGCAGTTCTTC	13	TRBJ2-1	TRBV7-8	.	.
CSAQTGAYEKLFF	TGCAGCGCACAGACAGGGGCATACGAAAAACTGTTTTTT	13	TRBJ1-4	TRBV29-1	TRBD1	many
CASSFATGLAGELFF	TGTGCCAGCAGTTTCGCGACAGGATTGGCCGGGGAGCTGTTTTTT	15	TRBJ2-2	TRBV12-3/TRBV12-4	.	few
CASSPWGQKAYNEQFF	TGTGCCAGCAGTCCTTGGGGACAAAAAGCTTACAATGAGCAGTTCTTC	16	TRBJ2-1	TRBV2	.	few
CASSLPRESSYNEQFF	TGTGCCAGCAGCTTACCCAGAGAGAGCTCCTACAATGAGCAGTTCTTC	16	TRBJ2-1	TRBV7-9	.	once
CASSVRTSEAGNEQYF	TGTGCCAGCAGCGTACGGACTAGCGAGGCGGGCAACGAGCAGTACTTC	16	TRBJ2-7	TRBV9	TRBD2	.
CASSDAGGPWHIQYF	TGTGCCAGCAGCGATGCGGGGGGGCCGTGGCACATTCAGTACTTC	15	TRBJ2-4	TRBV11-3	TRBD2	.
CSAGDRPSGGYTF	TGCAGCGCTGGGGACAGACCCTCTGGAGGCTACACCTTC	13	TRBJ1-2	TRBV29-1	TRBD1	.
CASGLLGASYEQYF	TGTGCCAGCGGTTTGTTGGGAGCCTCCTACGAGCAGTACTTC	14	TRBJ2-7	TRBV12-3/TRBV12-4	.	.
CSASYGVVVAQHF	TGCAGTGCTAGTTACGGGGTTGTTGTGGCCCAGCATTTT	13	TRBJ1-5	TRBV20-1	.	few
CASSLRGGSPLHF	TGTGCCAGCAGTCTCAGGGGAGGATCACCCCTCCACTTT	13	TRBJ1-6	TRBV12-3/TRBV12-4	.	few
CASSRDRFSFNNEQFF	TGTGCCAGCAGCCGGGACAGGTTCTCCTTTAACAATGAGCAGTTCTTC	16	TRBJ2-1	TRBV7-2	TRBD1	.
CAIPKREDSYNEQFF	TGTGCCATCCCGAAGCGGGAGGATTCCTACAATGAGCAGTTCTTC	15	TRBJ2-1	TRBV6-1	TRBD2	.
CASSSRRLQETQYF	TGTGCCAGCAGCTCACGGAGACTACAAGAGACCCAGTACTTC	14	TRBJ2-5	TRBV7-2	.	few
CASSPPGGLGGKLFF	TGTGCCAGCTCACCACCGGGGGGGCTGGGCGGAAAACTGTTTTTT	15	TRBJ1-4	TRBV18	.	.
CASSQEEGWGADEKLFF	TGCGCCAGCAGCCAAGAAGAGGGCTGGGGGGCCGATGAAAAACTGTTTTTT	17	TRBJ1-4	TRBV4-1	.	many
CASSLGRGFETQYF	TGTGCCAGCAGTTTGGGCAGGGGATTCGAGACCCAGTACTTC	14	TRBJ2-5	TRBV28	.	.
CASSLASGTTTDTQYF	TGTGCCAGCAGCTTGGCTAGCGGTACCACGACAGATACGCAGTATTTT	16	TRBJ2-3	TRBV11-2	TRBD2	many
CASSLSAGGFKAFF	TGTGCCAGCAGTTTATCGGCAGGGGGATTCAAAGCTTTCTTT	14	TRBJ1-1	TRBV28	TRBD1	.
CSAIRPGGYTF	TGCAGTGCTATCAGACCGGGTGGCTACACCTTC	11	TRBJ1-2	TRBV20-1	.	few
CASSQPTGGRTGELFF	TGCGCCAGCAGCCAACCGACAGGGGGCCGCACCGGGGAGCTGTTTTTT	16	TRBJ2-2	TRBV4-1	TRBD1	few
CAISSDRGTYEQYF	TGTGCCATCAGTTCCGACAGGGGCACCTACGAGCAGTACTTC	14	TRBJ2-7	TRBV10-3	TRBD1	.
CASSFVAGKETQYF	TGTGCCAGCAGTTTCGTAGCGGGGAAAGAGACCCAGTACTTC	14	TRBJ2-5	TRBV12-3/TRBV12-4	TRBD2	many
CASSRAVVSYEQYF	TGTGCCAGCAGTCGGGCCGTTGTATCCTACGAGCAGTACTTC	14	TRBJ2-7	TRBV6-2/TRBV6-3	.	once
CASSPGLAGGGDEQFF	TGTGCCAGCAGCCCGGGACTAGCGGGAGGTGGTGATGAGCAGTTCTTC	16	TRBJ2-1	TRBV7-2	TRBD2	few
CASKPRGRRGEGYTF	TGTGCCAGTAAACCCAGGGGAAGAAGAGGAGAAGGCTACACCTTC	15	TRBJ1-2	TRBV19	.	.
CASSQDEYSYEQYF	TGTGCCAGCAGCCAAGATGAGTATTCCTACGAGCAGTACTTC	14	TRBJ2-7	TRBV4-2	.	.
CSARLLASAPYEQYF	TGCAGTGCTAGATTACTAGCGTCGGCACCCTACGAGCAGTACTTC	15	TRBJ2-7	TRBV20-1	TRBD2	.
CAISQQGGANYGYTF	TGTGCCATCAGTCAACAGGGGGGAGCTAACTATGGCTACACCTTC	15	TRBJ1-2	TRBV10-3	TRBD1	.
CASSPRTDSYNEQFF	TGTGCCAGCTCACCACGGACAGACTCCTACAATGAGCAGTTCTTC	15	TRBJ2-1	TRBV18	.	.
CATSDLGLAGVYQETQYF	TGTGCCACCAGTGATCTAGGACTAGCGGGGGTCTACCAAGAGACCCAGTACTTC	18	TRBJ2-5	TRBV24-1	TRBD2	.
CASGGGPEKLFF	TGTGCCAGCGGGGGGGGACCTGAAAAACTGTTTTTT	12	TRBJ1-4	TRBV6-5	.	many
CASSQRPYGASVYEQYF	TGCGCCAGCAGCCAGCGACCCTACGGGGCTAGTGTCTACGAGCAGTACTTC	17	TRBJ2-7	TRBV4-3	.	.
CASSPPLQSHSYEQYF	TGTGCCAGCTCACCCCCCTTACAGAGCCACTCCTACGAGCAGTACTTC	16	TRBJ2-7	TRBV18	.	.
CASSLATGELFF	TGCGCCAGCAGTCTAGCGACCGGGGAGCTGTTTTTT	12	TRBJ2-2	TRBV5-1	.	many
CSVWDSRNTEAFF	TGCAGCGTTTGGGACAGTCGGAACACTGAAGCTTTCTTT	13	TRBJ1-1	TRBV29-1	TRBD1	.
CASSHGGGSNYNEQFF	TGTGCCAGCAGCCACGGGGGGGGGAGCAACTACAATGAGCAGTTCTTC	16	TRBJ2-1	TRBV11-2	TRBD2	.
CASSLAQGISYNEQFF	TGCGCCAGCAGCTTGGCTCAGGGGATTTCCTACAATGAGCAGTTCTTC	16	TRBJ2-1	TRBV5-1	.	few
CASSHTGTSGEYF	TGTGCCAGCAGCCACACAGGGACTTCAGGGGAGTATTTT	13	TRBJ2-3	TRBV12-3/TRBV12-4	.	.
CASSSQRRRDQPQHF	TGTGCCAGCAGTTCGCAGAGAAGGCGGGATCAGCCCCAGCATTTT	15	TRBJ1-5	TRBV12-3/TRBV12-4	.	.
CASSQGGQGRTGELFF	TGTGCCAGCAGCCAAGGAGGACAGGGCCGCACCGGGGAGCTGTTTTTT	16	TRBJ2-2	TRBV4-2	TRBD1	few
CAEQGGQPQHF	TGTGCCGAACAGGGAGGTCAGCCCCAGCATTTT	11	TRBJ1-5	TRBV21-1	.	few
CASRTASNYGYTF	TGTGCCAGCAGAACTGCAAGTAACTATGGCTACACCTTC	13	TRBJ1-2	TRBV12-3/TRBV12-4	.	.
CSAKLAGGRTDTQYF	TGCAGTGCTAAACTAGCGGGGGGCAGAACAGATACGCAGTATTTT	15	TRBJ2-3	TRBV20-1	TRBD2	few
CASSLVLAGYSTQYF	TGTGCCAGCAGCTTGGTCCTAGCGGGGTATTCGACGCAGTATTTT	15	TRBJ2-3	TRBV5-6	TRBD2	.
CASSYLAGSTDTQYF	TGTGCCAGCAGTTACTTGGCGGGGAGCACAGATACGCAGTATTTT	15	TRBJ2-3	TRBV6-2/TRBV6-3	.	.
CASSGTTRAYNSPLHF	TGTGCCAGCAGTGGGACAACTCGGGCGTATAATTCACCCCTCCACTTT	16	TRBJ1-6	TRBV2	.	.
CAISGVAGSAYNEQFF	TGTGCCATCAGTGGAGTAGCGGGAAGCGCCTACAATGAGCAGTTCTTC	16	TRBJ2-1	TRBV10-3	TRBD2	many
CASSLDTAGSLGYTF	TGTGCCAGCAGCTTGGATACGGCCGGCTCCCTTGGCTACACCTTC	15	TRBJ1-2	TRBV5-6	.	.
CASSQDRAVYNEQFF	TGCGCCAGCAGCCAAGATAGGGCAGTTTACAATGAGCAGTTCTTC	15	TRBJ2-1	TRBV4-3	.	.
CASNLQGSNTGELFF	TGTGCCAGCAATCTGCAGGGGTCGAACACCGGGGAGCTGTTTTTT	15	TRBJ2-2	TRBV2	.	.
CASSYSLAGADTGELFF	TGTGCCAGCAGTTACTCCCTAGCGGGAGCGGACACCGGGGAGCTGTTTTTT	17	TRBJ2-2	TRBV6-2/TRBV6-3	TRBD2	many
CASSSVGVYEQFF	TGTGCCAGCAGCTCCGTTGGGGTATATGAGCAGTTCTTC	13	TRBJ2-1	TRBV7-6	.	many
CASSSRTSPGTGELFF	TGTGCCAGCAGTAGCCGGACTAGCCCGGGCACCGGGGAGCTGTTTTTT	16	TRBJ2-2	TRBV6-1	TRBD2	few